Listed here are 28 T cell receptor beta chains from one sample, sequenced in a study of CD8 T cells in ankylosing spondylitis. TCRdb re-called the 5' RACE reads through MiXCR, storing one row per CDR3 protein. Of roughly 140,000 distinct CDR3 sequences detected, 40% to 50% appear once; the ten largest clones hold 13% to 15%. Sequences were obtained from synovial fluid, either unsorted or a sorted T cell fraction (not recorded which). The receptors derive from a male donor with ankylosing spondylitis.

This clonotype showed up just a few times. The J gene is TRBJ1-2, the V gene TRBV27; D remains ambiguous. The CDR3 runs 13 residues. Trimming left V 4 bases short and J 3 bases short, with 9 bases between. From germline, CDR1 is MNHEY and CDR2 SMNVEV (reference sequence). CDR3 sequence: CASSSHVDYGYTF. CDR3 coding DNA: TGTGCCAGCAGTTCCCATGTGGACTATGGCTACACCTTC.

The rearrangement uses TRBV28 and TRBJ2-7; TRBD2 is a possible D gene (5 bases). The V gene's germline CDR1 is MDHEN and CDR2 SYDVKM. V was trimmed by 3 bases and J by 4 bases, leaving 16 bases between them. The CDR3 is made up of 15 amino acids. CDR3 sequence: CASSFLEDRRYEQYF. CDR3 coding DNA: TGTGCCAGCAGTTTTTTGGAGGACCGAAGATACGAGCAGTACTTC.

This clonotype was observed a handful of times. The chain's CDR3 is CASSYSPGNTEAFF. The CDR3 bases are TGTGCCAGCAGTTACTCCCCGGGAAACACTGAAGCTTTCTTT. This sequence joins TRBV6-5 and TRBJ1-1; no clear D. Germline CDR1 is MNHEY and CDR2 is SVGAGI. This CDR3 has 14 residues. The V end was cut by 0 bases, the J end by 2 bases, with 7 bases between.

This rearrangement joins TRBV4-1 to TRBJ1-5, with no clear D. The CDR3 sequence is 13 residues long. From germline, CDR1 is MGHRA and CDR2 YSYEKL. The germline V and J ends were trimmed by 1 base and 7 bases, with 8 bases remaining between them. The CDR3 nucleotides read TGCGCCAGCAGCCAAGTAGTGGGGCAGCCCCAGCATTTT. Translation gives CASSQVVGQPQHF.

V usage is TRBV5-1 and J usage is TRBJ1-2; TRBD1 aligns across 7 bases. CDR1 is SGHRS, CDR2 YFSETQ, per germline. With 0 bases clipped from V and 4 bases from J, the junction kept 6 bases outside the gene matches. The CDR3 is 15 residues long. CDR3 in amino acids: CASSLDGQVLYGYTF. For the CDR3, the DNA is TGCGCCAGCAGCTTGGACGGACAGGTACTCTATGGCTACACCTTC.

The CDR3 loop is CASSLLSYEQYF. For the CDR3, the DNA is TGTGCCAGCAGTTTATTATCCTACGAGCAGTACTTC. This rearrangement joins TRBV12-3 or TRBV12-4 to TRBJ2-7, with no clear D. Trimming left V 2 bases short and J 1 base short, with 3 bases between. The CDR3 sequence is 12 residues long.

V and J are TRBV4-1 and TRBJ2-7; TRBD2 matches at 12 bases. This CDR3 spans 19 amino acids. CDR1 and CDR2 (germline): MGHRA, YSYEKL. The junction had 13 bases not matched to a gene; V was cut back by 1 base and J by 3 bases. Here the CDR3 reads CASSQVYGLAGGPGYEQYF. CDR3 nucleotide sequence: TGCGCCAGCAGCCAAGTGTACGGGCTAGCGGGAGGGCCTGGCTACGAGCAGTACTTC.

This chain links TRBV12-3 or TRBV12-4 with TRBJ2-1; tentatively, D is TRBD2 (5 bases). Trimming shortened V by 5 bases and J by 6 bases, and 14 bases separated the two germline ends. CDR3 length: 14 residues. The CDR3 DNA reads TGTGCCAGCAGTCTCTCCGGGGTTCCCAATGAGCAGTTCTTC. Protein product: CASSLSGVPNEQFF.

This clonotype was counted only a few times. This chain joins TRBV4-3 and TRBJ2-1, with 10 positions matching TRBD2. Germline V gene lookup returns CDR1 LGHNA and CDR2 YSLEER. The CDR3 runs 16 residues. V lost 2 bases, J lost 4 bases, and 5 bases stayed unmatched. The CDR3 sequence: CASSQSTGLAYNEQFF. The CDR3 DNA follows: TGCGCCAGCAGCCAAAGTACGGGACTAGCGTACAATGAGCAGTTCTTC.

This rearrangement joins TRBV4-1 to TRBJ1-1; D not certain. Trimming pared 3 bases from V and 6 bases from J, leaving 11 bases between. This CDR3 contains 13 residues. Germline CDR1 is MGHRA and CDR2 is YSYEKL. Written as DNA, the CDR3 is TGCGCCAGCAGCCAGGCTTGGACGGCTGAAGCTTTCTTT. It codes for CASSQAWTAEAFF.

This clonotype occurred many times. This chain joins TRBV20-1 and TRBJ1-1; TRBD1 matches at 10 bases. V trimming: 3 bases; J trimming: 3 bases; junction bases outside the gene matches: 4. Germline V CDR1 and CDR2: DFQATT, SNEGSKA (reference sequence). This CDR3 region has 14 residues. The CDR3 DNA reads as TGCAGTGCTAGGGTAGGGACAGGGGACACTGAAGCTTTCTTT. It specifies CSARVGTGDTEAFF.

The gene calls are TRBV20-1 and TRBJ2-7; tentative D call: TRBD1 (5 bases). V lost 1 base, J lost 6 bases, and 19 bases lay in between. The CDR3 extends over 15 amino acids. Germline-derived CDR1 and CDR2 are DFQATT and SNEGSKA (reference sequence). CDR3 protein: CSARVLDSVGVEQYF. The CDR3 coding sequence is TGCAGTGCTAGAGTCCTCGACAGTGTAGGCGTCGAGCAGTACTTC.

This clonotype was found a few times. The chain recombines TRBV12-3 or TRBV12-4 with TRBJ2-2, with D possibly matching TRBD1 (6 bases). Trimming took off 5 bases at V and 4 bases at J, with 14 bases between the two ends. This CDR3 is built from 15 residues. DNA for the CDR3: TGTGCCAGCAGTAAATACAGGGTACCCACCGGGGAGCTGTTTTTT. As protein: CASSKYRVPTGELFF.

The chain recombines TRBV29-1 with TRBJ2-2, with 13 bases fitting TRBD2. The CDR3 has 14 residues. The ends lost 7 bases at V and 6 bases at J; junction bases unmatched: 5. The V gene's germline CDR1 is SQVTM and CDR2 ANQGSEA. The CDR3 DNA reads TGCAGCGCCCGACTAGCGGGAGGCCCCGGGGAGCTGTTTTTT. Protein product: CSARLAGGPGELFF.

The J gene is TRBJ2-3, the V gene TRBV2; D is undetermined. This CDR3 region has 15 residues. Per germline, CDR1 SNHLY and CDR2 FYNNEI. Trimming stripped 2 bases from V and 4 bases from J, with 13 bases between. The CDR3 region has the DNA TGTGCCAGCAGTGAAAGGGCAGTTCGCCCAGATACGCAGTATTTT. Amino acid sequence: CASSERAVRPDTQYF.

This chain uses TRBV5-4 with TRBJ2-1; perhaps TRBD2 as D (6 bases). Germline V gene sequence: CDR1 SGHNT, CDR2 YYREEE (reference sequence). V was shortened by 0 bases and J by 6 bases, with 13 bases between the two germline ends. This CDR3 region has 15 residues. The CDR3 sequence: CASSLGSGPRNEQFF. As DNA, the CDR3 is TGTGCCAGCAGCTTGGGTAGCGGACCCCGCAATGAGCAGTTCTTC.

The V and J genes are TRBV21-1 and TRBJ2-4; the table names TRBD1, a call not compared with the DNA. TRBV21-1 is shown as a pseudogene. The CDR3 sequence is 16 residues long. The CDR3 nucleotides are TGTGCCAGCAGCAAAGATGGGGGCCCCGGGGGGGACATTCAGTACTTC. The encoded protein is CASSKDGGPGGDIQYF.

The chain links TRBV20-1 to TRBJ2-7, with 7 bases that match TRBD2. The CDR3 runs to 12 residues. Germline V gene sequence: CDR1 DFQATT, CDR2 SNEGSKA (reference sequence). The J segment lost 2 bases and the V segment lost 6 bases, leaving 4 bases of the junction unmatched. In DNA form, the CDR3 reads TGCAGTGCCCAAGGACTAGCCTACGAGCAGTACTTC. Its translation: CSAQGLAYEQYF.

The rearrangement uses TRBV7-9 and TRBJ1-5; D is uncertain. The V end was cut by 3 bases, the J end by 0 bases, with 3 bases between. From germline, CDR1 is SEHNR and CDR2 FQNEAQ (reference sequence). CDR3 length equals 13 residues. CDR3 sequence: CASSFFSNQPQHF. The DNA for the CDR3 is TGTGCCAGCAGCTTCTTTAGCAATCAGCCCCAGCATTTT.

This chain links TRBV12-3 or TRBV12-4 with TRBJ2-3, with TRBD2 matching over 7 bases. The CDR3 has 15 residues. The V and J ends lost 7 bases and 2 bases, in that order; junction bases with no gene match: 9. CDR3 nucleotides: TGTGCCAGCACCCAGACTAGCACATACACAGATACGCAGTATTTT. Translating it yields CASTQTSTYTDTQYF.

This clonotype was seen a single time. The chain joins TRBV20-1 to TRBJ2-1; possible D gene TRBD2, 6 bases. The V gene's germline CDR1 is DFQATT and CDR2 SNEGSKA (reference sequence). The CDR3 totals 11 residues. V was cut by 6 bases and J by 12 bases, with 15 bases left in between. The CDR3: CSASAVGGQFF. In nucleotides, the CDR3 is TGCAGTGCAAGCGCCGTGGGGGGGCAGTTCTTC.

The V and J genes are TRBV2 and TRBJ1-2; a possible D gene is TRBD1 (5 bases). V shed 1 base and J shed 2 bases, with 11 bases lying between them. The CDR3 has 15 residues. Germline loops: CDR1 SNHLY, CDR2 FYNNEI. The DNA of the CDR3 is TGTGCCAGCAGTGAAGAGTCGGGGGTAAACTATGGCTACACCTTC. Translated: CASSEESGVNYGYTF.

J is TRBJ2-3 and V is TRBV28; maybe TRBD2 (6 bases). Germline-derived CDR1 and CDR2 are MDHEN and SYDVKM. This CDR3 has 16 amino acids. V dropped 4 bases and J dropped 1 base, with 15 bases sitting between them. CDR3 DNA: TGTGCCAGCAGTTGCAACGCGGGAAAACGCACAGATACGCAGTATTTT. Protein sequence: CASSCNAGKRTDTQYF.

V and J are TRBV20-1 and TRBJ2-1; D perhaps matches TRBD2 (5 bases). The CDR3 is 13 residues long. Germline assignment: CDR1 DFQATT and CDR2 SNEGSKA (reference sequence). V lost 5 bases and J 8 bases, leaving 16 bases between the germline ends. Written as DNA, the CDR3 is TGCAGTGCTGCCGCCGGACTGGGCCATGAGCAGTTCTTC. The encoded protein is CSAAAGLGHEQFF.

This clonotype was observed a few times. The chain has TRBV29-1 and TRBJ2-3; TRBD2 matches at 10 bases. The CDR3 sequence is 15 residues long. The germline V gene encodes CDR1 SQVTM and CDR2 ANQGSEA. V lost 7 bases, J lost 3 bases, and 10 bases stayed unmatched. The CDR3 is CSGMGAGGPTDTQYF. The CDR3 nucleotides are TGCAGCGGTATGGGAGCGGGAGGGCCGACAGATACGCAGTATTTT.

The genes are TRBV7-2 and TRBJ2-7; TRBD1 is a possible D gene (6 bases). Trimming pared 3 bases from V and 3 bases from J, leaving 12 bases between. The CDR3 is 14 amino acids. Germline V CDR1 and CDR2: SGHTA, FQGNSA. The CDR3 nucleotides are TGTGCCAGCAGCTTGTTCTACAGGGTCTACGAGCAGTACTTC. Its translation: CASSLFYRVYEQYF.

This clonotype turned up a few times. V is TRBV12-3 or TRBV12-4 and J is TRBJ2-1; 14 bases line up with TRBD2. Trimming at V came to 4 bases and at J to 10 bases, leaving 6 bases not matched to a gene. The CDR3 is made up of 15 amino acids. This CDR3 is CASSSTSGGAREQFF. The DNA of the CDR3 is TGTGCCAGCAGTTCGACTAGCGGGGGGGCGCGGGAGCAGTTCTTC.

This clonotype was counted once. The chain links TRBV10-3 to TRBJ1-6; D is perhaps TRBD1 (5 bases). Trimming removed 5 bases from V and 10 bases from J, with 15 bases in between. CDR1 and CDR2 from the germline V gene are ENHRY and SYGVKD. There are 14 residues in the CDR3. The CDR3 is CAISSSAGRSPLHF. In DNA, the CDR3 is TGTGCCATCAGTTCATCGGCAGGGAGGTCACCCCTCCACTTT.